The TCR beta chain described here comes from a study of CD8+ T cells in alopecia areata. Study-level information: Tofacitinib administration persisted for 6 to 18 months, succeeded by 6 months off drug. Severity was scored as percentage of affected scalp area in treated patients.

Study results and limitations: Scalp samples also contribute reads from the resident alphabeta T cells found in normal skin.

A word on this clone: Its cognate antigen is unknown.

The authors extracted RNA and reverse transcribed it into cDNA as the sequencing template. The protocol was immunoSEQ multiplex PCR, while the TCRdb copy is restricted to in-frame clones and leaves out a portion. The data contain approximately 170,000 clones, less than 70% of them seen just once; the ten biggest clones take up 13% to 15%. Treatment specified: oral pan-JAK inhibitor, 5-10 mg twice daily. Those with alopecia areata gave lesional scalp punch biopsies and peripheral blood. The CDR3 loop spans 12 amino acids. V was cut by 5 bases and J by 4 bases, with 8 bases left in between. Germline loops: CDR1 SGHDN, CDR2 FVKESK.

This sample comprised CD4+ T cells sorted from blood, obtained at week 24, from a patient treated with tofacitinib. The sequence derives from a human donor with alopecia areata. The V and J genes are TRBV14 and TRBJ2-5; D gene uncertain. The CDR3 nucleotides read TGTGCCAGCAGCTGGTCGAGAGAGACCCAGTACTTC. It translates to CASSWSRETQYF.